This TCR beta chain originates from a study of T cells after yellow fever vaccination. Notes on the study in general: When the response was secondary, it was weaker but reached its peak faster, day 5 versus 15.

TCRdb fed the 5' RACE reads into MiXCR, producing one record per CDR3 protein. The sample holds 300,000 to 400,000 distinct CDR3 sequences; 8.5% to 10% are singletons and the top ten take roughly 18%. This clonotype was detected a few times. Its antigen is unknown. Since a much larger clone is just one base distant, this may be a read error. Germline lookup yields CDR1 SNHLY and CDR2 FYNNEI. V lost 7 bases and J lost 0, with 2 bases in between. The CDR3 length is 11 residues. The sample was PBMCs, taken on the day of the first yellow fever vaccination. This clonotype originated in a young man who received the YFV17D yellow fever vaccine. This rearrangement joins TRBV2 to TRBJ2-3; D gene uncertain. The CDR3 DNA sequence: TGTGCCAGCAAGAGCACAGATACGCAGTATTTT. Amino acid sequence: CASKSTDTQYF.